These T cell receptor beta chains were read from a single sample in a study of cytomegalovirus exposure and HLA in healthy donors. Sequencing was performed with immunoSEQ multiplex PCR; in TCRdb, only in-frame clones are kept and a portion is missing. Of roughly 180,000 clones listed, roughly nine tenths are singletons. The specimen sequenced was PBMCs. The receptors originated from a man aged 25-45 years in good health and CMV-seropositive. Each CDR3 is given with its conserved first and last residue. The D gene is left open where the match is weak. Rows give clone size only sometimes, using once, few, many, or a class for an expanded clone.

D gene: TRBD1; clone size: NA; V gene: TRBV7-2; J gene: TRBJ2-7; CDR3 DNA: TGTGCCAGCAGCTCCCGGGACAGGGGGTACGAGCAGTACTTC; CDR3 protein: CASSSRDRGYEQYF
D gene: NA; clone size: NA; V gene: TRBV25-1; J gene: TRBJ1-4; CDR3 DNA: TGTGCCAGCTGTCGGCAGGGGATGGATGAAAAACTGTTTTTT; CDR3 protein: CASCRQGMDEKLFF
D gene: NA; clone size: NA; V gene: TRBV4-1; J gene: TRBJ1-4; CDR3 DNA: TGCGCCAGCAGTTACAGGGAGGAGGTTGAAAAACTGTTTTTT; CDR3 protein: CASSYREEVEKLFF
D gene: TRBD1; clone size: NA; V gene: TRBV10-3; J gene: TRBJ2-1; CDR3 DNA: TGTGCCATCAGTGATAGTAGAGACAGGGGTGAACATGAGCAGTTCTTC; CDR3 protein: CAISDSRDRGEHEQFF
D gene: NA; clone size: NA; V gene: TRBV30; J gene: TRBJ1-6; CDR3 DNA: TGTGCCTGGAGTTACCCCCGCCAGGGAGGGTCACCCCTCCACTTT; CDR3 protein: CAWSYPRQGGSPLHF
D gene: TRBD1; clone size: NA; V gene: TRBV5-6; J gene: TRBJ1-2; CDR3 DNA: TGTGCCAGCAGCCGTCGAACGGGACAGGGGTACAACTATGGCTACACCTTC; CDR3 protein: CASSRRTGQGYNYGYTF
D gene: TRBD1; clone size: NA; V gene: TRBV7-9; J gene: TRBJ2-3; CDR3 DNA: TGTGCCAGCAGCCGCGCGGACAGGGAAGGTGGAGATACGCAGTATTTT; CDR3 protein: CASSRADREGGDTQYF
D gene: TRBD1; clone size: NA; V gene: TRBV6-1; J gene: TRBJ1-4; CDR3 DNA: TGTGCCAGCCTTGACTGGGACAGTAATGAAAAACTGTTTTTT; CDR3 protein: CASLDWDSNEKLFF
D gene: NA; clone size: NA; V gene: TRBV6-5; J gene: TRBJ2-5; CDR3 DNA: TGTGCCAGCAGTCAGACCAGCATACGGGACACCCAGTACTTC; CDR3 protein: CASSQTSIRDTQYF
D gene: NA; clone size: NA; V gene: TRBV12-5; J gene: TRBJ2-7; CDR3 DNA: TGTGCTAGTGGTTTGTTGGGGGGCTACGAGCAGTACTTC; CDR3 protein: CASGLLGGYEQYF
D gene: NA; clone size: NA; V gene: TRBV7-2; J gene: TRBJ1-4; CDR3 DNA: TGTGCCAGCAGCTTAGTATCGACGGGAGGAGAAAAACTGTTTTTT; CDR3 protein: CASSLVSTGGEKLFF
D gene: TRBD2; clone size: NA; V gene: TRBV28; J gene: TRBJ2-1; CDR3 DNA: TGTGCCAGCAGTCCGGGACTAGTGGTCAATGAGCAGTTCTTC; CDR3 protein: CASSPGLVVNEQFF
D gene: NA; clone size: few; V gene: TRBV5-5; J gene: TRBJ1-1; CDR3 DNA: TGTGCCAGCAGCTTTATGGGTACTGAAGCTTTCTTT; CDR3 protein: CASSFMGTEAFF
D gene: NA; clone size: few; V gene: TRBV6-1; J gene: TRBJ1-2; CDR3 DNA: TGTGCCAGCAGTGAAAGGGGTCTCTCTGGCTACACCTTC; CDR3 protein: CASSERGLSGYTF
D gene: NA; clone size: NA; V gene: TRBV6-5; J gene: TRBJ2-3; CDR3 DNA: TGTGCCAGCAGTGCCACAGATACGCAGTATTTT; CDR3 protein: CASSATDTQYF
D gene: NA; clone size: once; V gene: TRBV4-3; J gene: TRBJ2-7; CDR3 DNA: TGCGCCAGCAGCCTCGCCCCTTTGGGCCCCAAGGAATTC; CDR3 protein: CASSLAPLGPKEF
D gene: NA; clone size: NA; V gene: TRBV14; J gene: TRBJ1-1; CDR3 DNA: TGTGCCAGCAGCCAAGGGGACCAAGGGGCTTTCTTT; CDR3 protein: CASSQGDQGAFF
D gene: TRBD1; clone size: NA; V gene: TRBV6-5; J gene: TRBJ1-2; CDR3 DNA: TGTGCCAGCAGTCTCTGGACAGGGGGGAACTATGGCTACACCTTC; CDR3 protein: CASSLWTGGNYGYTF
D gene: TRBD2; clone size: NA; V gene: TRBV9; J gene: TRBJ2-3; CDR3 DNA: TGTGCCAGCAGCGTAGTAGGGACTACAAGCACAGATACGCAGTATTTT; CDR3 protein: CASSVVGTTSTDTQYF
D gene: NA; clone size: NA; V gene: TRBV28; J gene: TRBJ1-5; CDR3 DNA: TGTGCCAGCAGGGCTGGGACCGTTAATCAGCCCCAGCATTTT; CDR3 protein: CASRAGTVNQPQHF
D gene: NA; clone size: NA; V gene: TRBV4-1; J gene: TRBJ2-7; CDR3 DNA: TGCGCCAGCAGCCTAGGAGGGACAGCCTACGAGCAGTACTTC; CDR3 protein: CASSLGGTAYEQYF
D gene: NA; clone size: NA; V gene: TRBV27; J gene: TRBJ1-5; CDR3 DNA: TGTGCCAGCAGTTTAGTAGGGTCCGGCAATCAGCCCCAGCATTTT; CDR3 protein: CASSLVGSGNQPQHF
D gene: TRBD2; clone size: NA; V gene: TRBV19; J gene: TRBJ2-7; CDR3 DNA: TGTGCCAGTAGTATGGGACTAGCGGTCTACGAGCAGTACTTC; CDR3 protein: CASSMGLAVYEQYF
D gene: NA; clone size: NA; V gene: TRBV9; J gene: TRBJ2-7; CDR3 DNA: TGTGCCAGCAGCGTAGCGGGAGCGGCAGGCGAGCAGTACTTC; CDR3 protein: CASSVAGAAGEQYF
D gene: NA; clone size: NA; V gene: TRBV21-1; J gene: TRBJ2-7; CDR3 DNA: TGTGCCAGCAGCAAAAGGACCCCCCCTACAGGGGCCAATACCTACGAGCAGTACTTC; CDR3 protein: CASSKRTPPTGANTYEQYF
D gene: NA; clone size: once; V gene: TRBV6-5; J gene: TRBJ1-5; CDR3 DNA: TGTGCCAGCGGGAAGGGGGATCAGCCCCAGCATTTT; CDR3 protein: CASGKGDQPQHF